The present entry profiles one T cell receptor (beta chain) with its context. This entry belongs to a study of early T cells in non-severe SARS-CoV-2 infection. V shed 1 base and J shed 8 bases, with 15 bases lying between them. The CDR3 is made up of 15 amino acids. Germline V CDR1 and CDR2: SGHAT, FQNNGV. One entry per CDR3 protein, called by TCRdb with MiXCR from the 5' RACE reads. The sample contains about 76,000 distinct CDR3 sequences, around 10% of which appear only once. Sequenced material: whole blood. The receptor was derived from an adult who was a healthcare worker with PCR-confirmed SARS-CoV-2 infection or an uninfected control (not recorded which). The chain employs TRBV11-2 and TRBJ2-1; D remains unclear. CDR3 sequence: CASSLAWAPEYEQFF. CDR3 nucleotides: TGTGCCAGCAGCTTAGCGTGGGCCCCGGAATATGAGCAGTTCTTC. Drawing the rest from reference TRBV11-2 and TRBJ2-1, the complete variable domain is EAGVAQSPRYKIIEKRQSVAFWCNPISGHATLYWYQQILGQGPKLLIQFQNNGVVDDSQLPKDRFSAERLKGVDSTLKIQPAKLEDSAVYLCASSLAWAPEYEQFFGPGTRLTVL.